This T cell receptor beta chain emerged from a study of CD8+CD57+ T cells in acquired aplastic anemia. CDR3 length equals 17 residues. From germline, CDR1 is SEHNR and CDR2 FQNEAQ (reference sequence). The junction had 8 bases not matched to a gene; V was cut back by 5 bases and J by 5 bases. Profiling that covered TCR beta VDJ and CDR3 relied on genomic DNA as its template. Each CDR3 protein is one row after TCRdb ran MiXCR on the reads. Among some 150,000 distinct CDR3 sequences listed, about 70% were seen once. CD8+CD57+ cell expansion had been shown by flow cytometry in patients chosen for sequencing. The blood sampling took place in patients who had so far received no therapy.

The sample consisted of sorted CD4+, CD8+, or CD8+CD57+ T cells (not recorded which) from PBMCs. The receptor's source is a human donor with aplastic anemia. The rearrangement joins TRBV7-9 to TRBJ2-5, with 16 bases aligning to TRBD2. CDR3 amino acids: CASSPGTSGGVHETQYF. The CDR3 DNA reads TGTGCCAGCAGCCCAGGGACTAGCGGGGGGGTACATGAGACCCAGTACTTC.